This T cell receptor (beta chain) was found in a study of radiotherapy plus CTLA-4 blockade in lung cancer. Repertoires were generated with immunoSEQ multiplex PCR, while TCRdb's copy carries only in-frame clones and drops some. This sample has about 85,000 clones, with 86% found just once. The CDR3 sequence is 17 residues long. V was cut by 4 bases and J by 0 bases, with 16 bases left in between. Germline lookup yields CDR1 LNHDA and CDR2 SQIVND (reference sequence). This clone was observed a handful of times. The chain carries TRBV19 and TRBJ1-3, with D perhaps matching TRBD1 (6 bases). This clonotype was obtained from a human donor with non-small cell lung cancer who had a partial response to radiotherapy plus ipilimumab. The material was peripheral blood, obtained from a patient treated with radiotherapy plus ipilimumab. The CDR3 here is CASSTLGGGISGNTIYF. The CDR3 DNA reads as TGTGCCAGTAGTACTCTTGGCGGGGGCATCTCTGGAAACACCATATATTTT.